This TCR beta chain appears in the sequencing data of a study of shared clonotypes between healthy human individuals. Looking at the study overall: Those who served as donors were a couple of women and three men between the ages of 18 and 49. Plates per donor: three CD4 naive, three CD4 memory, two CD8 naive, one CD8 memory.

General study points: Some clonotypes were shared by all four sorted-subset donors, while others were not shared. The non-shared ones had lower generation probabilities than the shared ones.

CDR1 and CDR2 from the germline V gene are LNHDA and SQIVND (reference sequence). V shed 8 bases and J 3 bases; nucleotides not matched to a gene: 10. CDR3 length: 15 residues. None of the donors, who were healthy HIV-negative adults, had recently had acute infections or vaccinations. Comments on this clone: Its antigen is not known.

TCRdb keeps only in-frame clones here, not all; method: immunoSEQ multiplex PCR. The repertoire holds more than 1.2 million clones, with about 98.5% as singletons. This chain connects TRBV19 to TRBJ2-3, with 8 bases identical to TRBD1. The clonotype comes from a man aged 25 to 40 in good health. Sequencing was carried out using naive CD4+ T cells sorted from blood. Subset defined: CD45RA+ positively selected. Here the CDR3 DNA reads TGTGCCAGTGCCAATTTAAGACAGGGGACAGATACGCAGTATTTT. It codes for CASANLRQGTDTQYF.